This T cell receptor (beta chain) was identified in a study of T cell repertoires in cytomegalovirus infection. Each CDR3 protein is one row after TCRdb ran MiXCR on the reads. The table has about 55,000 distinct CDR3 sequences, roughly a fifth seen once. This clonotype appeared a few times. Its antigen is currently unknown. Deletions cut 6 bases from V and 0 bases from J, with 20 bases between. This CDR3 contains 18 residues. CDR1 is MDHEN and CDR2 is SYDVKM in the germline V gene. The source of this sequence is a human donor in good health (CMV status not recorded). Some clones in this sample may be carry-over from other donors' samples. This chain joins TRBV28 and TRBJ1-4; D is uncertain. The material was CD8+ T cells from cultured PBMCs, obtained from culture after CMV antigen stimulation. CDR3 residues: CASSLLSPGHATNEKLFF. The CDR3 region has the DNA TGTGCCAGCAGCCTTCTGTCCCCTGGTCATGCAACTAATGAAAAACTGTTTTTT.